This T cell receptor (beta chain) was recovered during a study of blood T cells in healthy people across ages. This clonotype was detected a few times. Sample-barcoded 5' priming and a J-beta primer mix drove a second PCR of 7 to 11 cycles. Each CDR3 protein gets one entry after TCRdb re-called the 5' RACE reads with MiXCR. The data show 1.5 million to 1.8 million distinct CDR3 sequences, approximately 42% seen once. Sequencing was done on a sample of blood. The origin of this receptor is a woman aged 18 to 35 in good health.

The DNA of the CDR3 is TGCGCCAGCAGCCATCTCGGGAGCGGGGGGTCGTTTATGGCCTACAATGAGCAGTTCTTC. Its translation: CASSHLGSGGSFMAYNEQFF. The V gene is TRBV4-3, the J gene TRBJ2-1; 9 bases fit TRBD2. With V trimmed by 3 bases and J by 2 bases, 17 bases remained unmatched. Germline V gives CDR1 LGHNA, CDR2 YSLEER. The CDR3 totals 20 residues.